This T cell receptor beta chain was retrieved from a study of identical twins (dated by TCRdb to about 2016). Broadly, across the study: TCR alpha and beta repertoires from monozygotic twins, unrelated adults of various ages and cord blood were deep-sequenced to test whether fetal clonotypes persist. To rule out contamination, replicate twin experiments were performed at different times with different library preparation protocols. The research as a whole found: In monozygotic twins, out-of-frame TCR alpha sharing was systematically underestimated by recombination models, although the models agreed with sharing between unrelated individuals. Invariant T cells such as MAIT and iNKT could partly confound zero-insertion analyses, although diverse VJ usage argued against such confounding for most clonotypes. Compared with coincidental sharing between unrelated individuals, out-of-frame TCR alpha sequences shared between twins showed an excess of sequences with low generation probability. Abundant cord blood beta clonotypes had fewer insertions, young adult naive repertoires showed a similar but weaker trend, and memory repertoires showed no such trend. Excess twin sharing in beta out-of-frame sequences was weaker because fewer shared sequences lowered the signal-to-noise ratio. Because the same donors could not be followed over many years, the conclusions depended on cross-sectional statistical analysis.

A note on this clonotype: What this receptor recognizes is not known. Base-call qualities are not available, and no considerably larger clone is one nucleotide away.

Including the terminal cysteine and phenylalanine, the CDR3 comprises 14 residues. The CDR3 DNA has 42 bases and is translated from base 1. Only healthy Caucasian donors were included. The twin cohort comprised three pairs of female monozygotic twins, all aged about 18 to 29 years. Positive isolation kits from Invitrogen were used to isolate CD4+ and CD8+ T cell populations. The library was produced with 5' RACE. Instrument used: Illumina HiSeq 2000. Template switching introduced a universal primer binding site; the final cDNA contained a unique molecular identifier, enabling accurate counting of TCR cDNA molecules. Specific primers in the conserved constant-segment region were used to synthesize first-strand cDNA for TCR alpha and beta chains. To control for contamination, every cDNA library was double barcoded, receiving both a SMART-Mk sample barcode and Illumina barcodes. TruSeq adapter sequences along with Illumina sample barcodes were introduced in two successive PCR steps. The Illumina HiSeq platform was used with custom primers to sequence TCR alpha and beta cDNA libraries. The paper's data handling went like this. Unique molecular identifiers were extracted from raw reads with MiGEC, and CDR3 positions were determined with MiXCR. For each individual, recombination models were inferred using an EM algorithm with the repgenHMM and IGoR tools. The tcR package in R was used for shared clonotype analysis, with sharing normalized by the product of cloneset sizes. To study raw recombination free of thymic and clonal selection effects, out-of-frame nonproductive sequences were analyzed. TCRdb reprocessed the public reads (quality trimming at Q25 with fastp, clone calling with MiXCR) and kept in-frame beta chains. Every distinct CDR3 protein forms one entry, paired with its most common genes and DNA. V and J calls and clone size were set by TCRdb, not the authors. In this sample the table shows 500,000 or so distinct CDR3 sequences, approximately 15% of which occur a single time. The ten biggest clones cover around 0.57% of the sample.

The sample was also linked to a second study, of yellow fever vaccine responses in identical twins. That second publication adds: The authors reported that the T cell response to vaccination in identical twins appeared partly convergent and partly personalized. Focusing on identical twins, the study followed the T cell clones that responded to the vaccine, and did so with precision.

The receptor was isolated from a woman between 18 and 29 years old in good health. The V and J segments used are TRBV12-2 and TRBJ1-1; the DNA was not compared with TRBD1, the D call given in the table. TRBV12-2 is a pseudogene segment. What was sequenced was CD4+ T cells sorted from blood. CDR3 protein: CASRLVGDSTEAFF. The sequenced DNA is TGTGCAAGTCGCTTAGTGGGGGATAGTACTGAAGCTTTCTTT.